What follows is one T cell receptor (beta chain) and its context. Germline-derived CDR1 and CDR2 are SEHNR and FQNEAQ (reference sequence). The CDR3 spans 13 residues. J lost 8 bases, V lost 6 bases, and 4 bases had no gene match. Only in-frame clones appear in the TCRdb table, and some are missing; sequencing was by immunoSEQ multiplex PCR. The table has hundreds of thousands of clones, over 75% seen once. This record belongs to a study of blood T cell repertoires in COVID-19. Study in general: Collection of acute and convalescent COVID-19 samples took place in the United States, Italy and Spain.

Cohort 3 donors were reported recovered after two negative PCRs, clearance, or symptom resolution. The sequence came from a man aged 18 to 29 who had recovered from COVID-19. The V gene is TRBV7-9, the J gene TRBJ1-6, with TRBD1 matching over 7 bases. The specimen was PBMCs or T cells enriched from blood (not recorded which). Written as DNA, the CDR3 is TGTGCCAGCAGATCCCAGGGGGATTCACCCCTCCACTTT. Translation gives CASRSQGDSPLHF. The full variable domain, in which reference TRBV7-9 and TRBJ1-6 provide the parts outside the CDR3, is DTGVSQNPRHKITKRGQNVTFRCDPISEHNRLYWYRQTLGQGPEFLTYFQNEAQLEKSRLLSDRFSAERPKGSFSTLEIQRTEQGDSAMYLCASRSQGDSPLHFGNGTRLTVT.